This T cell receptor (beta chain) was identified in a study of blood T cell repertoires in COVID-19. This CDR3 contains 13 residues. CDR1 is MNHEY and CDR2 is SVGAGI in the germline V gene. V lost 1 base and J lost 7, with 10 bases in between. The assay was immunoSEQ multiplex PCR, and TCRdb's table has in-frame clones only and misses some. The data hold about 64,000 clones, with approximately 90% observed a single time. This sequence originates from a man in his 70s with acute or convalescent COVID-19. Sample: peripheral blood. The rearrangement uses TRBV6-5 and TRBJ1-1, with D perhaps matching TRBD1 (6 bases). CDR3 DNA: TGTGCCAGCAGTTACTTACAGGGCTATGAAGCTTTCTTT. This sequence encodes CASSYLQGYEAFF.